Listed here are 10 T cell receptor beta chains from one sample, sequenced in a study of Ad26.COV2.S vaccination and SARS-CoV-2 variants. TCRdb keeps only in-frame clones here, not all; method: immunoSEQ multiplex PCR. Altogether about 400,000 clones are present, approximately 90% being singletons, with the ten largest covering 3.6%. Treatment specified: some 19 received Ad26.COV2.S at low or high dose, single or two shots; five or six received placebo; per-sample allocation not given. The study sampled participants on day 63 after the first vaccine or placebo injection. The sequencing used peripheral blood, collected in a trial of Ad26.COV2.S vaccine versus placebo. These receptor sequences come from a person between 18 and 65 years old who received the Ad26.COV2.S COVID-19 vaccine or a placebo.

CDR3 nucleotide sequence: TGTGCCAGCAGTTCACTAGTAGGGCTGGTGGACATTCAGTACTTC. Translation: CASSSLVGLVDIQYF. This chain links TRBV28 with TRBJ2-4; TRBD2 is a possible D gene (5 bases). The CDR3 has 15 residues. Germline V gives CDR1 MDHEN, CDR2 SYDVKM. V lost 4 bases and J lost 8, with 18 bases in between.

This clone has a handful of counts. The chain combines TRBV7-9 with TRBJ2-6; D is ambiguous. Germline V gene data show CDR1 as SEHNR and CDR2 as FQNEAQ (reference sequence). The CDR3 spans 12 residues. V lost 3 bases, J lost 8 bases, and 5 bases lay in between. The DNA for the CDR3 is TGTGCCAGCAGCTTTACGCCCAACGTCCTGACTTTC. This codes for CASSFTPNVLTF.

The chain couples TRBV5-5 to TRBJ2-7; TRBD1 aligns across 8 bases. The trim removed 4 bases at V and 5 bases at J, leaving 14 bases unmatched. Germline loops: CDR1 SGHKS, CDR2 YYEKEE (reference sequence). This CDR3 is 16 amino acids long. The DNA for the CDR3 is TGTGCCAGCAGCGGACGAGGGGACAGGACGGTCGACGAGCAGTACTTC. Its protein product is CASSGRGDRTVDEQYF. Complete variable domain (other parts from reference TRBV5-5 and TRBJ2-7): DAGVTQSPTHLIKTRGQQVTLRCSPISGHKSVSWYQQVLGQGPQFIFQYYEKEERGRGNFPDRFSARQFPNYSSELNVNALLLGDSALYLCASSGRGDRTVDEQYFGPGTRLTVT.

The chain is built from TRBV5-6 and TRBJ2-1, with TRBD2 matching over 9 bases. The CDR3 runs 13 residues. Trimming at V came to 5 bases and at J to 9 bases, leaving 6 bases not matched to a gene. Germline CDR1 reads SGHDT; CDR2 reads YYEEEE. The CDR3 sequence is CASSTGTSSEQFF. CDR3 DNA sequence: TGTGCCAGCAGTACCGGGACTAGCAGTGAGCAGTTCTTC.

The chain has TRBV21-1 and TRBJ1-4. TRBV21-1 constitutes a pseudogene. This CDR3 spans 13 amino acids. The CDR3 DNA sequence: TGTGCCAGCAGCAAGAGGCGGGGAGAAAAACTGTTTTTT. Translated, it gives CASSKRRGEKLFF.

The chain recombines TRBV18 with TRBJ2-5; TRBD1 aligns across 9 bases. The germline V gene encodes CDR1 KGHSH and CDR2 LQKENI. The junction had 5 bases not matched to a gene; V was cut back by 2 bases and J by 4 bases. This CDR3 has 15 amino acids. This CDR3 is CASSPIQGAGETQYF. In DNA, the CDR3 is TGTGCCAGCTCACCAATACAGGGGGCGGGAGAGACCCAGTACTTC.

The chain couples TRBV19 to TRBJ2-2; perhaps TRBD1 as D (6 bases). The germline V gene encodes CDR1 LNHDA and CDR2 SQIVND (reference sequence). V was shortened by 1 base and J by 2 bases, with 8 bases between the two germline ends. The CDR3 has 15 residues. CDR3 in DNA: TGTGCCAGTAGTATAGCCAGGGGCAACACCGGGGAGCTGTTTTTT. Encoded protein: CASSIARGNTGELFF.

The chain is built from TRBV9 and TRBJ1-4; D might be TRBD1 (6 bases). The V end lost 0 bases, the J end lost 4 bases, and 10 bases lay between the germline ends. CDR3 length equals 15 residues. The germline V gene has CDR1 SGDLS and CDR2 YYNGEE. DNA for the CDR3: TGTGCCAGCAGCGTAGGCAGGGGCCTTAATGAAAAACTGTTTTTT. It codes for CASSVGRGLNEKLFF. The complete variable domain, with remaining parts taken from reference TRBV9 and TRBJ1-4, reads DSGVTQTPKHLITATGQRVTLRCSPRSGDLSVYWYQQSLDQGLQFLIQYYNGEERAKGNILERFSAQQFPDLHSELNLSSLELGDSALYFCASSVGRGLNEKLFFGSGTQLSVL.

The chain's CDR3 is CATSDSRTGGTNEKLFF. CDR3 coding DNA: TGTGCCACCAGTGATTCACGGACAGGGGGTACTAATGAAAAACTGTTTTTT. The chain carries TRBV24-1 and TRBJ1-4; 10 nucleotides align to TRBD1. This CDR3 is 17 amino acids long. V gave up 2 bases and J gave up 2 bases; unmatched junction bases: 4. From germline, CDR1 is KGHDR and CDR2 SFDVKD.

The CDR3 DNA reads TGTGCCAGCAGCTCCAGGGGTACTTACGAGCAGTACTTC. Amino acids: CASSSRGTYEQYF. V gene TRBV5-6 combines with J gene TRBJ2-7; perhaps TRBD1 as D (6 bases). Germline V gene sequence: CDR1 SGHDT, CDR2 YYEEEE. The CDR3 loop spans 13 amino acids. Trimming left V 3 bases short and J 4 bases short, with 11 bases between.